These 14 T cell receptor beta chains originate from one sample sequenced in a study of read filtering for tumor transcriptome and immune sequencing. The library was built from about 400 ng RNA with molecular barcoded adaptors for alpha/delta and beta/gamma chains. One entry per CDR3 protein results from TCRdb running MiXCR on the reads. The sample lists about 86,000 distinct CDR3 sequences, 12% occurring once. Sequenced: a population of CD138-negative cells sorted from bone marrow. The receptors were gathered from a donor aged 40 or older with multiple myeloma.

This clonotype came up many times. The rearrangement joins TRBV20-1 to TRBJ2-7; the D gene could be TRBD1 or TRBD2 (6 bases each). The CDR3 has 15 amino acids. Per germline, CDR1 DFQATT and CDR2 SNEGSKA (reference sequence). The germline V and J ends were trimmed by 3 bases and 2 bases, with 17 bases remaining between them. CDR3 bases: TGCAGTGCTAGGAAACTGGGGGGCTCCACCTACGAGCAGTACTTC. It translates to CSARKLGGSTYEQYF.

The rearrangement joins TRBV6-2 or TRBV6-3 to TRBJ2-2; possible D gene TRBD2, 5 bases. Germline CDR1 is MNHEY and CDR2 is SVGEGT. V was pared by 10 bases and J by 1 base, with 16 bases between. This CDR3 is 15 amino acids long. CDR3 coding DNA: TGTGCCACCCAATGGGTAGCGCAGAACACCGGGGAGCTGTTTTTT. Translated: CATQWVAQNTGELFF.

This clonotype was counted at least ten times. As DNA, the CDR3 is TGTGCCAGCAGCTTAGGAGCCACGTATTACAATGAGCAGTTCTTC. Translated, it gives CASSLGATYYNEQFF. The chain has TRBV11-2 and TRBJ2-1; D is ambiguous. The CDR3 sequence is 15 residues long. Trimming cost V 1 base and J 4 bases, with 11 bases left between them. In germline, CDR1 is SGHAT, CDR2 FQNNGV.

This clonotype was seen ten or more times. This chain links TRBV20-1 with TRBJ1-3; no firm D call. The CDR3 has 12 amino acids. Germline loops: CDR1 DFQATT, CDR2 SNEGSKA (reference sequence). V was pared by 5 bases and J by 0 bases, with 5 bases between. The CDR3 coding sequence is TGCAGTGCTCGCACCTCTGGAAACACCATATATTTT. Protein product: CSARTSGNTIYF.

This clonotype was observed many times. This chain joins TRBV20-1 and TRBJ2-3; TRBD2 aligns across 7 bases. CDR1 DFQATT and CDR2 SNEGSKA come from the germline V gene (reference sequence). This CDR3 spans 17 amino acids. V was clipped by 3 bases and J by 8 bases; unmatched bases: 20. This chain's CDR3 is CSASPPYGAGSLATQYF. Here the CDR3 DNA reads TGCAGTGCTAGCCCCCCGTATGGAGCGGGATCCCTTGCTACGCAGTATTTT.

Only a few counts were recorded for this clonotype. The chain recombines TRBV12-5 with TRBJ2-5; tentative D call: TRBD1 (6 bases). With 5 bases removed from V and 2 bases from J, the gap between germline ends came to 24 bases. CDR3 length: 18 residues. The germline V gene has CDR1 LGHNT and CDR2 FRNRAP. The CDR3 nucleotides are TGTGCTAGTGGTCGACCTCTCATACTTCCGGGACAACAAGAGACCCAGTACTTC. The encoded protein is CASGRPLILPGQQETQYF.

Turning to this clonotype: This is likely an artifact of a read error, given a far larger clone one base away. This chain connects TRBV12-3 or TRBV12-4 to TRBJ1-1, with D perhaps TRBD1 (6 bases). V shed 7 bases and J shed 1 base, with 13 bases lying between them. The CDR3 covers 14 residues. Written as DNA, the CDR3 is TGTGCCAGCACCGGGCGGGGGCAGAACACTGAAGCTTTCTTT. Residues: CASTGRGQNTEAFF.

This clonotype was detected ten times or more. The chain links TRBV19 to TRBJ2-1; 13 nucleotides line up with TRBD2. This CDR3 spans 15 amino acids. Losses at the gene ends were 5 bases for V and 8 bases for J; bases not matched to a gene: 6. The germline V gene encodes CDR1 LNHDA and CDR2 SQIVND (reference sequence). The CDR3 DNA is TGTGCCAGTAGTGGACTAGCGGGAGTAGGCCATGAGCAGTTCTTC. Its translation is CASSGLAGVGHEQFF.

This clonotype was seen only a few times. The CDR3 coding sequence is TGTGCCAGCAGTCCTGCTACAAACACCGGGGAGCTGTTTTTT. Protein sequence: CASSPATNTGELFF. The V and J genes are TRBV6-1 and TRBJ2-2; no definite D call. Germline CDR1 reads MNHNS; CDR2 reads SASEGT. The CDR3 contains 14 residues. V lost 5 bases to trimming and J lost 2 bases, with 9 bases between them.

The sample holds many counts of this clonotype. V is TRBV2 and J is TRBJ2-3, with D unresolved. Germline CDR1 and CDR2: SNHLY and FYNNEI. This CDR3 is built from 15 residues. V was pared by 6 bases and J by 3 bases, with 16 bases between. In DNA, the CDR3 is TGTGCCAGCAGGCATGACCCTTCGAGGACAGATACGCAGTATTTT. Translation gives CASRHDPSRTDTQYF.

Concerning this clonotype itself: A read error may be the cause here, since a much bigger clone is one base away. The chain employs TRBV20-1 and TRBJ1-5; maybe TRBD1 (5 bases). The CDR3 loop spans 13 amino acids. Germline-derived CDR1 and CDR2 are DFQATT and SNEGSKA (reference sequence). Trimming took off 4 bases at V and 5 bases at J, with 12 bases between the two ends. The CDR3 region is CSATSGLDQPQHF. CDR3 nucleotides: TGCAGTGCTACTTCAGGGTTGGATCAGCCCCAGCATTTT.

Details on this clonotype: One end of the junction is discordant with germline, which a read error may explain. J is TRBJ2-5 and V is TRBV30; TRBD1 matches 8 bases. This CDR3 region has 14 residues. The V gene's germline CDR1 is GTSNPN and CDR2 SVGIG (reference sequence). The DNA of the CDR3 is TGTGCCCGGAGTGTACGCAGGGGGCGAGAGACCCAGTACTTC. It translates to CARSVRRGRETQYF.

Comment on this clonotype: The germline gene is not matched at one end of the junction; a read error may be the cause. The chain links TRBV28 to TRBJ1-1; 7 nucleotides align to TRBD1. The germline V gene has CDR1 MDHEN and CDR2 SYDVKM. This CDR3 is built from 16 residues. CDR3 nucleotides: TGTGCCAGCAGTTCCATCAAGACAGGGTTGAACACTGAGGCTCTCTTT. Protein: CASSSIKTGLNTEALF. Drawing the rest from reference TRBV28 and TRBJ1-1, the complete variable domain is DVKVTQSSRYLVKRTGEKVFLECVQDMDHENMFWYRQDPGLGLRLIYFSYDVKMKEKGDIPEGYSVSREKKERFSLILESASTNQTSMYLCASSSIKTGLNTEALFGQGTRLTVV.

This clonotype has at least ten counts. The CDR3 reads CASRLLARDEQFF. As DNA, the CDR3 is TGTGCCAGCCGTCTACTAGCGCGGGATGAGCAGTTCTTC. This rearrangement joins TRBV12-3 or TRBV12-4 to TRBJ2-1; 7 bases map to TRBD2. The V segment lost 8 bases and the J segment 8 bases; nucleotides outside the gene matches: 9. This CDR3 comprises 13 residues.